Presented here are 12 T cell receptor beta chains from one specimen sequenced in a study of cytomegalovirus exposure and HLA in healthy donors. Amplification used 60 Vbeta primers and 13 Jbeta primers. Sequenced by immunoSEQ multiplex PCR; TCRdb stores in-frame clones only, minus some. The sample lists around 300,000 clones, around 66% occurring once. Input material: PBMCs. Receptors were obtained from a female donor in good health and CMV-seronegative.

This clone was detected only a few times. The chain carries TRBV11-3 and TRBJ1-2; TRBD1 might be the D (5 bases). This CDR3 is built from 16 residues. Germline V gene data show CDR1 as SGHNT and CDR2 as YENEEA. Trimming removed 1 base at V and 3 bases at J, with 15 bases between. CDR3 loop: CASSLGSPRGYYGYTF. The CDR3 DNA is TGTGCCAGCAGCTTAGGATCCCCAAGGGGCTACTATGGCTACACCTTC.

This rearrangement joins TRBV5-1 to TRBJ1-1; a possible D gene is TRBD1 (5 bases). The CDR3 is made up of 14 amino acids. The ends were cut back, 4 bases at V and 0 bases at J, with 10 bases in the middle. Germline assignment: CDR1 SGHRS and CDR2 YFSETQ. Here the CDR3 reads CASSPGGVNTEAFF. The CDR3 coding sequence is TGCGCCAGCAGCCCTGGAGGGGTGAACACTGAAGCTTTCTTT.

DNA of the CDR3: TGTGCCACCGCGAAGGACAGGGAGTCACCCCTCCACTTT. This encodes CATAKDRESPLHF. The V and J genes are TRBV19 and TRBJ1-6, with TRBD1 identical over 8 bases. CDR3 length equals 13 residues. Trimming at V came to 10 bases and at J to 10 bases, leaving 9 bases not matched to a gene. Germline CDR1 LNHDA, CDR2 SQIVND (reference sequence).

The chain is built from TRBV4-1 and TRBJ1-5; D not certain. The germline V and J ends were trimmed by 3 bases and 7 bases, with 10 bases remaining between them. CDR1 is MGHRA and CDR2 is YSYEKL in the germline V gene. There are 13 residues in the CDR3. The CDR3 DNA follows: TGCGCCAGCAGCCAGCCCGGGTGGCAGCCCCAGCATTTT. Translation gives CASSQPGWQPQHF.

This chain uses TRBV28 with TRBJ2-1; TRBD2 matches at 8 bases. Germline lookup yields CDR1 MDHEN and CDR2 SYDVKM. The length of the CDR3 is 16 residues. Trimming took 6 bases from V and 8 from J; bases not matched to a gene: 15. This CDR3 is CASRALQPGLVDEQFF. CDR3 nucleotides: TGTGCCAGCAGGGCCCTACAACCGGGACTAGTGGATGAGCAGTTCTTC.

The chain couples TRBV7-9 to TRBJ2-1; 7 bases are shared with TRBD2. J gave up 4 bases and V 6 bases, and 6 bases lay outside the gene matches. In germline, CDR1 is SEHNR, CDR2 FQNEAQ (reference sequence). This CDR3 spans 14 amino acids. CDR3 loop: CASRMAGAYNEQFF. The DNA for the CDR3 is TGTGCCAGCAGAATGGCGGGAGCGTACAATGAGCAGTTCTTC.

The J gene is TRBJ2-7, the V gene TRBV19; 7 nucleotides line up with TRBD1. The trim removed 5 bases at V and 2 bases at J, leaving 6 bases unmatched. Germline assignment: CDR1 LNHDA and CDR2 SQIVND (reference sequence). The CDR3 contains 14 residues. The CDR3 region is CASSRGQGAYEQYF. The CDR3 DNA follows: TGTGCCAGTAGTCGAGGGCAGGGGGCCTACGAGCAGTACTTC. Together with reference TRBV19 and TRBJ2-7, the CDR3 gives the full variable domain: DGGITQSPKYLFRKEGQNVTLSCEQNLNHDAMYWYRQDPGQGLRLIYYSQIVNDFQKGDIAEGYSVSREKKESFPLTVTSAQKNPTAFYLCASSRGQGAYEQYFGPGTRLTVT.

This chain uses TRBV6-1 with TRBJ1-2; the D is unclear. Trimming shortened V by 1 base and J by 4 bases, and 19 bases separated the two germline ends. Germline values: CDR1 MNHNS, CDR2 SASEGT. The CDR3 covers 17 residues. The CDR3 coding sequence is TGTGCCAGCAGTGAAGGGGCAGCTTCGAGGGCGACCTATGGCTACACCTTC. It yields the protein CASSEGAASRATYGYTF.

The chain joins TRBV2 to TRBJ1-1; 8 bases agree with TRBD1. The germline V gene encodes CDR1 SNHLY and CDR2 FYNNEI. The J segment lost 6 bases and the V segment lost 5 bases, leaving 5 bases of the junction unmatched. The CDR3 loop spans 13 amino acids. CDR3 in DNA: TGTGCCAGCAGTTCAGGGGGCTGGGCTGAAGCTTTCTTT. Encoded protein: CASSSGGWAEAFF.

This clone appeared a few times. The V call is TRBV19, the J call TRBJ2-3; 10 bases agree with TRBD2. The J segment lost 2 bases and the V segment lost 5 bases, leaving 4 bases of the junction unmatched. There are 15 residues in the CDR3. From germline, CDR1 is LNHDA and CDR2 SQIVND (reference sequence). The CDR3 sequence: CASSFGTSDTDTQYF. The CDR3 DNA sequence: TGTGCCAGTAGTTTCGGGACTAGCGACACAGATACGCAGTATTTT.

This clone was detected a few times. The chain recombines TRBV7-9 with TRBJ2-3; TRBD2 might be the D (5 bases). Germline V gene sequence: CDR1 SEHNR, CDR2 FQNEAQ (reference sequence). Trimming stripped 5 bases from V and 2 bases from J, with 20 bases between. This CDR3 contains 17 residues. The CDR3: CASSAATSGYFTDTQYF. The CDR3 DNA reads as TGTGCCAGCAGCGCCGCGACAAGCGGATATTTCACAGATACGCAGTATTTT.

This clone showed up just a few times. Here the CDR3 DNA reads TGTGCCAGCAGTTCAGGACAGTTACTGGGGGGGGAGCTGTTTTTT. It translates to CASSSGQLLGGELFF. The chain joins TRBV11-3 to TRBJ2-2; perhaps TRBD1 as D (6 bases). Germline V gene sequence: CDR1 SGHNT, CDR2 YENEEA. The CDR3 length is 15 residues. V lost 6 bases and J 8 bases, leaving 19 bases between the germline ends.